A single sample gave rise to the 5 T cell receptor beta chains below, sequenced in a study of cytomegalovirus exposure and HLA in healthy donors. Data came from immunoSEQ multiplex PCR; TCRdb stores just in-frame clones and leaves some out. The data hold some 70,000 clones, with around nine tenths observed a single time. The material sequenced was PBMCs. These TCRs come from a woman aged 18 to 35 in good health and CMV-seronegative.

The chain carries TRBV28 and TRBJ2-3; a possible D gene is TRBD1 (6 bases). V lost 2 bases and J 1 base, leaving 10 bases between the germline ends. Germline assignment: CDR1 MDHEN and CDR2 SYDVKM. This CDR3 has 15 residues. CDR3 coding DNA: TGTGCCAGCAGTTTAAGGTACAGGGGCACAGATACGCAGTATTTT. Protein: CASSLRYRGTDTQYF.

This chain joins TRBV19 and TRBJ2-4; TRBD1 matches 10 bases. This CDR3 is 14 amino acids long. V lost 7 bases and J lost 4; bases outside the gene matches: 4. Germline values: CDR1 LNHDA, CDR2 SQIVND (reference sequence). This chain's CDR3 is CASMADRGKNIQYF. Here the CDR3 DNA reads TGTGCCAGTATGGCGGACAGGGGGAAAAACATTCAGTACTTC.

This clone was seen a single time. This chain links TRBV29-1 with TRBJ1-2, with 8 nucleotides matching TRBD1. The CDR3 sequence is 16 residues long. J was trimmed by 1 base and V by 6 bases; bases with no gene match: 13. Germline CDR1 reads SQVTM; CDR2 reads ANQGSEA. CDR3: CSVHPGTGSINYGYTF. In DNA form, the CDR3 reads TGCAGCGTCCACCCCGGGACAGGTTCTATTAACTATGGCTACACCTTC.

The J gene is TRBJ2-1, the V gene TRBV6-1; 7 nucleotides agree with TRBD2. Germline CDR1 MNHNS, CDR2 SASEGT. The junction had 2 bases not matched to a gene; V was cut back by 4 bases and J by 5 bases. The CDR3 consists of 13 residues. CDR3 in DNA: TGTGCCAGCAGTGTGGGACTAAACAATGAGCAGTTCTTC. Its protein product is CASSVGLNNEQFF.

The chain links TRBV11-3 to TRBJ2-1, with 11 bases identical to TRBD2. V shed 0 bases and J 8 bases; nucleotides not matched to a gene: 9. The CDR3 runs to 17 residues. CDR1 and CDR2 (germline): SGHNT, YENEEA. The CDR3 sequence: CASSLEGTSGLRDEQFF. DNA of the CDR3: TGTGCCAGCAGCTTAGAGGGGACTAGCGGCCTTAGGGATGAGCAGTTCTTC.